The 27 T cell receptor beta chains in this list originate from one sample, sequenced in a study of shared T cell receptors in the human thymus. TCRdb's copy holds only in-frame clones and misses some; the assay was immunoSEQ multiplex PCR. The top ten hold about 0.01% of the sample, which has approximately 660,000 clones, roughly 88% seen once. This sample also appeared in a second study, on human thymus T cells.

Material: thymocytes. Receptor source: a boy in the first two years of life with a congenital heart defect.

In DNA form, the CDR3 reads TGTGCCACCACCCCGGGGGACAGCAATCAGCCCCAGCATTTT. Translated: CATTPGDSNQPQHF. This chain connects TRBV15 to TRBJ1-5; D perhaps matches TRBD1 (5 bases). The CDR3 is 14 residues long. Trimming cost V 7 bases and J 1 base, with 11 bases left between them. Germline loops: CDR1 LNHNV, CDR2 YYDKDF (reference sequence).

This chain connects TRBV12-5 to TRBJ2-7; TRBD2 might be the D (6 bases). The germline V and J ends were trimmed by 5 bases and 3 bases, with 17 bases remaining between them. This CDR3 has 15 amino acids. Germline V gives CDR1 LGHNT, CDR2 FRNRAP. CDR3 in DNA: TGTGCTAGTGGTACCTCGGGGGTCTCTTACTACGAGCAGTACTTC. Protein product: CASGTSGVSYYEQYF.

The gene calls are TRBV30 and TRBJ1-1; tentatively, D is TRBD1 (6 bases). Germline V gene data show CDR1 as GTSNPN and CDR2 as SVGIG (reference sequence). The V end lost 4 bases, the J end lost 2 bases, and 23 bases lay between the germline ends. The CDR3 is made up of 17 amino acids. The CDR3 loop is CAWIIWGHGRDNTEAFF. The CDR3 region has the DNA TGTGCCTGGATTATCTGGGGGCACGGGCGCGATAACACTGAAGCTTTCTTT.

The V and J genes are TRBV29-1 and TRBJ2-1; D possibly corresponds to TRBD2 (6 bases). Trimming removed 5 bases at V and 9 bases at J, with 11 bases between. In germline, CDR1 is SQVTM, CDR2 ANQGSEA. The CDR3 runs 11 residues. The CDR3 DNA reads TGCAGCGTTTCCAGGGACTTTGAGCAGTTCTTC. This encodes CSVSRDFEQFF.

J is TRBJ2-1 and V is TRBV9; TRBD1 matches 7 bases. Trimming at V came to 3 bases and at J to 6 bases, leaving 18 bases not matched to a gene. CDR3 length equals 18 residues. CDR1 and CDR2 (germline): SGDLS, YYNGEE. CDR3 in DNA: TGTGCCAGCAGCGACCCACAACAGGGGTACGATAGTTCCAATGAGCAGTTCTTC. Its protein product is CASSDPQQGYDSSNEQFF.

The chain employs TRBV6-1 and TRBJ2-5; D is possibly TRBD2 (5 bases). This CDR3 has 16 residues. Per the germline V gene, CDR1 is MNHNS and CDR2 is SASEGT. V was trimmed by 0 bases and J by 4 bases, leaving 15 bases between them. This chain's CDR3 is CASSEARGNEGETQYF. In DNA form, the CDR3 reads TGTGCCAGCAGTGAAGCGAGAGGGAACGAGGGAGAGACCCAGTACTTC.

This rearrangement joins TRBV7-9 to TRBJ2-7, with 9 positions matching TRBD1. After removal of 3 bases from V and 4 bases from J, the junction contained 19 bases not matched to a gene. The V gene's germline CDR1 is SEHNR and CDR2 FQNEAQ (reference sequence). CDR3 size: 19 residues. As DNA, the CDR3 is TGTGCCAGCAGCTTCCGGACAGGGGTGGCAGGACTAGGTAATTACGAGCAGTACTTC. Protein: CASSFRTGVAGLGNYEQYF.

This chain uses TRBV7-2 with TRBJ2-3; 10 bases agree with TRBD2. Germline V lookup: CDR1 SGHTA, CDR2 FQGNSA. There are 19 residues in the CDR3. The V segment lost 4 bases and the J segment 1 base; nucleotides outside the gene matches: 14. The CDR3 is CASSSLASGSQTCTDTQYF. The CDR3 bases are TGTGCCAGCAGCTCCCTGGCTAGCGGGAGCCAGACGTGCACAGATACGCAGTATTTT.

This rearrangement joins TRBV9 to TRBJ2-1, with 8 bases lining up with TRBD1. Germline V gene lookup returns CDR1 SGDLS and CDR2 YYNGEE. This CDR3 is 14 amino acids long. J was trimmed by 6 bases and V by 4 bases; bases with no gene match: 6. The CDR3 DNA is TGTGCCAGCAGCCGAGGACAGGGCCCCAATGAGCAGTTCTTC. This codes for CASSRGQGPNEQFF.

The rearrangement links TRBV28 to TRBJ2-6, with 9 bases matching TRBD1. Germline V gene sequence: CDR1 MDHEN, CDR2 SYDVKM. There are 17 residues in the CDR3. Trimming cost V 5 bases and J 2 bases; bases outside gene matches: 7. As DNA, the CDR3 is TGTGCCAGCAGTCCCCCCCGACAGGGGGCTGGGGCCAACGTCCTGACTTTC. Its translation: CASSPPRQGAGANVLTF.

The gene calls are TRBV27 and TRBJ1-1, with 8 positions matching TRBD1. Trimming at V came to 8 bases and at J to 0 bases, leaving 14 bases not matched to a gene. Germline CDR1 is MNHEY and CDR2 is SMNVEV (reference sequence). The CDR3 length is 17 residues. The CDR3 coding sequence is TGTGCCAGCGGGGGGCGAGACAGGGGAAAGTTGAACACTGAAGCTTTCTTT. Translation gives CASGGRDRGKLNTEAFF.

The chain links TRBV4-1 to TRBJ2-1; 9 nucleotides agree with TRBD2. Germline V gene lookup returns CDR1 MGHRA and CDR2 YSYEKL. The V gene end was trimmed by 6 bases and the J gene end by 6 bases; junction bases not matched to a gene: 9. The CDR3 sequence is 15 residues long. DNA for the CDR3: TGCGCCAGCAGTCCCCGGACTAGCGAGGGCAATGAGCAGTTCTTC. Its translation is CASSPRTSEGNEQFF.

CDR3 sequence: CASSLASSGGFSYEQYF. The CDR3 nucleotides are TGTGCCAGCAGCTTAGCCTCTAGCGGGGGTTTCTCCTACGAGCAGTACTTC. The rearrangement uses TRBV7-2 and TRBJ2-7; 10 bases match TRBD2. V gave up 0 bases and J gave up 0 bases; unmatched junction bases: 5. In germline, CDR1 is SGHTA, CDR2 FQGNSA. This CDR3 has 17 residues.

V and J are TRBV7-2 and TRBJ2-1, with D possibly being TRBD2 (5 bases). The CDR3 loop spans 14 amino acids. Germline-derived CDR1 and CDR2 are SGHTA and FQGNSA. Between the trimmed V and J ends, which lost 5 bases and 4 bases, there was a span of 12 bases. The CDR3 nucleotides are TGTGCCAGCAGCCCCATCTGGACTTACAATGAGCAGTTCTTC. Protein product: CASSPIWTYNEQFF.

This clone was observed once. The chain recombines TRBV4-1 with TRBJ1-1; 8 bases map to TRBD1. This CDR3 has 15 amino acids. CDR1 is MGHRA, CDR2 YSYEKL, per germline. J was trimmed by 5 bases and V by 0 bases; bases with no gene match: 5. As DNA, the CDR3 is TGCGCCAGCAGCCAAGAACCGACAGGGGAAACTGAAGCTTTCTTT. Protein: CASSQEPTGETEAFF.

The chain is built from TRBV9 and TRBJ1-2; D may be TRBD1 (6 bases). CDR3 size: 16 residues. Germline CDR1 reads SGDLS; CDR2 reads YYNGEE. Trimming took 4 bases from V and 0 from J, leaving 16 bases between them. The CDR3 nucleotides are TGTGCCAGCAGCTCTCAAAGGGGGTCCACTAACTATGGCTACACCTTC. It encodes CASSSQRGSTNYGYTF.

The V gene is TRBV10-3, the J gene TRBJ2-5; D might be TRBD1 (7 bases). This CDR3 has 16 amino acids. Trimming removed 2 bases at V and 2 bases at J, with 15 bases between. Germline-derived CDR1 and CDR2 are ENHRY and SYGVKD. CDR3 nucleotide sequence: TGTGCCATCAGTGAGGGAGGGACAGACCGTCAAGAGACCCAGTACTTC. Translated: CAISEGGTDRQETQYF.

J is TRBJ2-5 and V is TRBV19; 9 bases agree with TRBD1. V lost 6 bases and J lost 3; bases outside the gene matches: 8. Germline CDR1 and CDR2: LNHDA and SQIVND (reference sequence). This CDR3 has 15 amino acids. This CDR3 is CASSRFRDREETQYF. In DNA form, the CDR3 reads TGTGCCAGTAGCCGATTCCGGGACAGGGAAGAGACCCAGTACTTC.

The rearrangement joins TRBV30 to TRBJ1-1; a weak D match, TRBD1 (6 bases). Trimming removed 5 bases at V and 6 bases at J, with 13 bases between. This CDR3 region has 12 residues. Germline CDR1 is GTSNPN and CDR2 is SVGIG (reference sequence). In DNA, the CDR3 is TGTGCCTGGCTAAGGGGGAGGGCTGAAGCTTTCTTT. It yields the protein CAWLRGRAEAFF.

This chain connects TRBV5-8 to TRBJ2-1; D ambiguous. V shed 3 bases and J shed 0 bases, with 13 bases lying between them. Germline V gene data show CDR1 as SGHTS and CDR2 as YDEGEE. The CDR3 has 16 amino acids. In DNA, the CDR3 is TGTGCCAGCAGCTCCGTAGCCTCGAGCTCCTACAATGAGCAGTTCTTC. This sequence encodes CASSSVASSSYNEQFF.

The genes are TRBV30 and TRBJ2-5; D is unresolved. The CDR3 is 14 amino acids. In germline, CDR1 is GTSNPN, CDR2 SVGIG (reference sequence). Trimming shortened V by 1 base and J by 3 bases, and 12 bases separated the two germline ends. CDR3 sequence (DNA): TGTGCCTGGAGTGGGTTCCAGAGCGAAGAGACCCAGTACTTC. Amino acids: CAWSGFQSEETQYF.

The genes are TRBV27 and TRBJ2-7; 13 bases fit TRBD2. Germline CDR1 and CDR2: MNHEY and SMNVEV (reference sequence). The CDR3 length is 16 residues. With V trimmed by 5 bases and J by 6 bases, 10 bases remained unmatched. The CDR3 DNA is TGTGCCAGCAGTCCCGACACTAGCGGGAGGGAGCTCGAGCAGTACTTC. Its translation is CASSPDTSGRELEQYF.

CDR3: CASSTGQGPYEQYF. CDR3 DNA sequence: TGTGCCAGCAGTACGGGACAGGGTCCCTACGAGCAGTACTTC. The rearrangement uses TRBV27 and TRBJ2-7, with TRBD1 matching over 9 bases. In germline, CDR1 is MNHEY, CDR2 SMNVEV (reference sequence). The junction had 4 bases not matched to a gene; V was cut back by 5 bases and J by 2 bases. The CDR3 covers 14 residues.

The chain uses TRBV6-6 and TRBJ2-7; 11 bases align to TRBD2. The trim removed 0 bases at V and 1 base at J, leaving 2 bases unmatched. Looked up from germline, CDR1 is MNHNY and CDR2 is SVGAGI (reference sequence). This CDR3 spans 16 amino acids. The CDR3, as DNA: TGTGCCAGCAGTTACTCGCCTAGCGGGGGGTCCTACGAGCAGTACTTC. Protein: CASSYSPSGGSYEQYF.

The V call is TRBV2, the J call TRBJ2-2; 10 nucleotides match TRBD2. Germline trimming cut 6 bases from V and 1 base from J; bases unmatched to any gene: 5. This CDR3 has 16 amino acids. Germline lookup yields CDR1 SNHLY and CDR2 FYNNEI. CDR3 DNA sequence: TGTGCCAGCAGACAAGCTAGCGGGGGGAACACCGGGGAGCTGTTTTTT. This translates into CASRQASGGNTGELFF.

V and J are TRBV6-1 and TRBJ2-1; 8 positions match TRBD2. The CDR3 extends over 16 amino acids. V lost 1 base, J lost 2 bases, and 4 bases stayed unmatched. CDR1 is MNHNS and CDR2 is SASEGT in the germline V gene. This chain's CDR3 is CASSEVATSAYNEQFF. The CDR3 nucleotides read TGTGCCAGCAGTGAAGTCGCGACTAGCGCCTACAATGAGCAGTTCTTC.

The chain employs TRBV10-3 and TRBJ2-5; 12 bases are shared with TRBD2. CDR1 and CDR2 (germline): ENHRY, SYGVKD. V lost 2 bases to trimming and J lost 4 bases; unmatched junction nucleotides: 8. The CDR3 contains 17 residues. The CDR3 sequence is CAISEPASGRDGETQYF. The CDR3 coding sequence is TGTGCCATCAGTGAGCCTGCTAGCGGGAGGGACGGAGAGACCCAGTACTTC.